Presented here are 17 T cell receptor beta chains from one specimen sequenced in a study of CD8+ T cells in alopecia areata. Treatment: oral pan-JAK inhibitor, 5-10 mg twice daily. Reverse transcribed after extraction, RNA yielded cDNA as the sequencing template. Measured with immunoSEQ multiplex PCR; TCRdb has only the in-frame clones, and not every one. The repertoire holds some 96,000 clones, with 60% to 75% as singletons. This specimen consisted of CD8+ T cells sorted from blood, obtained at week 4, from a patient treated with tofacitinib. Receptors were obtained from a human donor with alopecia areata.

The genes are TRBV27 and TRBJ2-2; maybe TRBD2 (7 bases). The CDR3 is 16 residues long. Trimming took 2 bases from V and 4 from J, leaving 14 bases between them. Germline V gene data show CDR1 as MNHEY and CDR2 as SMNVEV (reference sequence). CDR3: CASSLVGGPGTGELFF. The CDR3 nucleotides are TGTGCCAGCAGTTTAGTGGGGGGGCCGGGCACCGGGGAGCTGTTTTTT.

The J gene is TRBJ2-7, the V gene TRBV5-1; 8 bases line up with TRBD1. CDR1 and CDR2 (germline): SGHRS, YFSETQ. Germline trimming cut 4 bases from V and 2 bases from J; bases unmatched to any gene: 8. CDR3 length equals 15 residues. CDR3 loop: CASSDGQGPAYEQYF. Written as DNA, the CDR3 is TGCGCCAGCAGCGACGGACAGGGCCCGGCCTACGAGCAGTACTTC.

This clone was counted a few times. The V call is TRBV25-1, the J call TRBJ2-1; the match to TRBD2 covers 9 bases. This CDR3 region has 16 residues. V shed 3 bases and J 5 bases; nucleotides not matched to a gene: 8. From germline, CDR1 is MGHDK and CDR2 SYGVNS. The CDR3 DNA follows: TGTGCCAGCAGTGAGTGGCGGGAGGGCCCTCACAATGAGCAGTTCTTC. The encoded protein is CASSEWREGPHNEQFF.

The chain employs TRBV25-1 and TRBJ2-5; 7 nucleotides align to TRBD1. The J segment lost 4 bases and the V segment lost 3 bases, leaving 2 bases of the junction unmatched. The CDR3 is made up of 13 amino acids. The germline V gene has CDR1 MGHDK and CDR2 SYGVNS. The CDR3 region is CASSEAGGETQYF. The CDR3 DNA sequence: TGTGCCAGCAGTGAGGCAGGGGGAGAGACCCAGTACTTC.

The CDR3 spells CASSLALAGGVYTEAFF. CDR3 bases: TGTGCCAGCAGCTTAGCGCTGGCAGGGGGCGTGTACACTGAAGCTTTCTTT. This sequence joins TRBV7-2 and TRBJ1-1, with 8 bases lining up with TRBD1. Germline V CDR1 and CDR2: SGHTA, FQGNSA. With 0 bases clipped from V and 3 bases from J, the junction kept 9 bases outside the gene matches. This CDR3 spans 17 amino acids.

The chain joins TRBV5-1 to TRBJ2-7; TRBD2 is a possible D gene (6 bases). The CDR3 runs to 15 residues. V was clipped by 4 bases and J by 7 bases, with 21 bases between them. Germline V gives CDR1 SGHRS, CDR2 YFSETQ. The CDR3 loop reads CASSPNLGGALEQYF. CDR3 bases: TGCGCCAGCAGCCCGAACCTCGGAGGGGCCCTGGAGCAGTACTTC.

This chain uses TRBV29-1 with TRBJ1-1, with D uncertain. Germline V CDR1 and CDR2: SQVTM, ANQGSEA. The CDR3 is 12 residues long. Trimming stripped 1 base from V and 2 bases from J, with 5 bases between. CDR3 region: CSVEGANTEAFF. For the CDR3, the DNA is TGCAGCGTTGAAGGGGCTAACACTGAAGCTTTCTTT.

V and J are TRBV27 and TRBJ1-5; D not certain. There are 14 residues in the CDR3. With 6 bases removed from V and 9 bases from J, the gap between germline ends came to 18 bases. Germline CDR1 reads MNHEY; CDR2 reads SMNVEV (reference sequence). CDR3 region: CASRHASLKWPQHF. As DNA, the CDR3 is TGTGCCAGCAGACATGCCAGCCTTAAATGGCCCCAGCATTTT.

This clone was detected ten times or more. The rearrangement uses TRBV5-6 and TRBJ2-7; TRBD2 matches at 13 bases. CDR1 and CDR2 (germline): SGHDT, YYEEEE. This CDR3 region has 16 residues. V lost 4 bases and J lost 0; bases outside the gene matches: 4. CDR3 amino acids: CASSAGLAGSSYEQYF. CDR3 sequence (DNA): TGTGCCAGCAGCGCGGGACTAGCGGGGAGCTCCTACGAGCAGTACTTC. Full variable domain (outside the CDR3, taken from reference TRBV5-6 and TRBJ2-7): DAGVTQSPTHLIKTRGQQVTLRCSPKSGHDTVSWYQQALGQGPQFIFQYYEEEERQRGNFPDRFSGHQFPNYSSELNVNALLLGDSALYLCASSAGLAGSSYEQYFGPGTRLTVT.

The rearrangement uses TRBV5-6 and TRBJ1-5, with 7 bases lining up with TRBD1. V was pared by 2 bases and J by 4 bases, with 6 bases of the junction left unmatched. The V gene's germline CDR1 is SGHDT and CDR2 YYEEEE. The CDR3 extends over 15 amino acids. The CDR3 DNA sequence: TGTGCCAGCAGCTTACGGGACAGAATTAATCAGCCCCAGCATTTT. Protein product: CASSLRDRINQPQHF.

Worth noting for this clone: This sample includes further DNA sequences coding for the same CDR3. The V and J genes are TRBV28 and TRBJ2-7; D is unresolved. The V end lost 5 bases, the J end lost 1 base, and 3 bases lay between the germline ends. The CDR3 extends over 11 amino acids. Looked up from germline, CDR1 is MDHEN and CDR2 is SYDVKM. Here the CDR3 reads CASSRSYEQYF. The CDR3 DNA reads TGTGCCAGCAGTCGTTCCTACGAGCAGTACTTC.

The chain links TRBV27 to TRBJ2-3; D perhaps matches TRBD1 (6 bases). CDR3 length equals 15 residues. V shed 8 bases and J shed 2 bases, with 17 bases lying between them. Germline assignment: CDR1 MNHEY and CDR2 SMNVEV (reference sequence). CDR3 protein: CASGGREWNTDTQYF. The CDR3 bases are TGTGCCAGCGGGGGCCGCGAGTGGAACACAGATACGCAGTATTTT.

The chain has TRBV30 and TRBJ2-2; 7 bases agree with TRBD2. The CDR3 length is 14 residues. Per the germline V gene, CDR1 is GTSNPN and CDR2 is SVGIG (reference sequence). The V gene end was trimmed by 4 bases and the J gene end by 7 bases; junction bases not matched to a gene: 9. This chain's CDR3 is CAWKTSPQGGELFF. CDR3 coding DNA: TGTGCCTGGAAGACTAGCCCACAAGGCGGGGAGCTGTTTTTT. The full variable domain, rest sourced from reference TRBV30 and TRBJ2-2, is SQTIHQWPATLVQPVGSPLSLECTVEGTSNPNLYWYRQAAGRGLQLLFYSVGIGQISSEVPQNLSASRPQDRQFILSSKKLLLSDSGFYLCAWKTSPQGGELFFGEGSRLTVL.

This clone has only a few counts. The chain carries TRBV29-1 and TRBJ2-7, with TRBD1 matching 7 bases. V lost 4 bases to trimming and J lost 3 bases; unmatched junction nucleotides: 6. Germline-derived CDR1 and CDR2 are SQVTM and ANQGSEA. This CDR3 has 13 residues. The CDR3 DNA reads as TGCAGCGTTGTCTGGGACAGTCTCTACGAGCAGTACTTC. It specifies CSVVWDSLYEQYF.

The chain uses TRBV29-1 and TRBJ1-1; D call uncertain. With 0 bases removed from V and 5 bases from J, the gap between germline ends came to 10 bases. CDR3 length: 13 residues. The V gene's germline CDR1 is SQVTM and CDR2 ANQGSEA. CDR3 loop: CSVEEGLGTEAFF. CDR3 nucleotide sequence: TGCAGCGTTGAAGAGGGTTTGGGGACTGAAGCTTTCTTT. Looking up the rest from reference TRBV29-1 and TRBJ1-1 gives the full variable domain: SAVISQKPSRDICQRGTSLTIQCQVDSQVTMMFWYRQQPGQSLTLIATANQGSEATYESGFVIDKFPISRPNLTFSTLTVSNMSPEDSSIYLCSVEEGLGTEAFFGQGTRLTVV.

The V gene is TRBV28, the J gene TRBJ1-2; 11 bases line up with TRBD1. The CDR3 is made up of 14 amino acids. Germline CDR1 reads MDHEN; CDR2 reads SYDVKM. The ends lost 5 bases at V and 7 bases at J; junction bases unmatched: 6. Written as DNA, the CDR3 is TGTGCCAGCAGTCCCAGGACAGGGGGCCGTGGCTACACCTTC. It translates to CASSPRTGGRGYTF.

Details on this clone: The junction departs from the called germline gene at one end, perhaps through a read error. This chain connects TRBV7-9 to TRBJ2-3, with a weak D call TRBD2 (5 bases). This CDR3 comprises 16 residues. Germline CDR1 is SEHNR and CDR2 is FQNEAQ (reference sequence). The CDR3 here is CASSQSGLGTPDTQYF. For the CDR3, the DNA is TGCGCCAGCAGCCAATCCGGACTCGGAACCCCAGATACGCAGTATTTT.